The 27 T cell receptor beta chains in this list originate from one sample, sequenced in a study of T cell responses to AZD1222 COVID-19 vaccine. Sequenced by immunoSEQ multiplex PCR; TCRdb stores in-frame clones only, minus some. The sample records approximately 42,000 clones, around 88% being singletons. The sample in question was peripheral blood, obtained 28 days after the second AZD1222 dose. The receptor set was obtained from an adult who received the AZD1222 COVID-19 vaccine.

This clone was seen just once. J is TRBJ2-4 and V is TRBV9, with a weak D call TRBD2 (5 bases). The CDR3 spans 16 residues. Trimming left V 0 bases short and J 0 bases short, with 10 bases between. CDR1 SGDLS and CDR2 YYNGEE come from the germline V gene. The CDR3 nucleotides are TGTGCCAGCAGCGTAGGCGGGTCCCTAGCCAAAAACATTCAGTACTTC. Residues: CASSVGGSLAKNIQYF.

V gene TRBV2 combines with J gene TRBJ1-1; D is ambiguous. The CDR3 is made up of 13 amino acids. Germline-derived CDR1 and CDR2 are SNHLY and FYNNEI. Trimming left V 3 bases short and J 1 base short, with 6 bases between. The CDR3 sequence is CASSEHGNTEAFF. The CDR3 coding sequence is TGTGCCAGCAGTGAGCACGGGAACACTGAAGCTTTCTTT.

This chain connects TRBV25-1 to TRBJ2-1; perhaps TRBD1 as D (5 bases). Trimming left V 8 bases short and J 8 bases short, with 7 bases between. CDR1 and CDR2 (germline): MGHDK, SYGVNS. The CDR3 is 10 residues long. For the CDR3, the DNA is TGTGCCAGCTCCAGGGATGAGCAGTTCTTC. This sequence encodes CASSRDEQFF.

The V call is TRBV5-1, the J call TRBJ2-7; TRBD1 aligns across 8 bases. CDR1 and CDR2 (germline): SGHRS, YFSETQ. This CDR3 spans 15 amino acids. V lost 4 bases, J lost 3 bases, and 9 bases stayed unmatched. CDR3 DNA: TGCGCCAGCAGCGGTGACAGGGGAATAAACTACGAGCAGTACTTC. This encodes CASSGDRGINYEQYF.

CDR3: CASRLTGEEGALTPLHF. Here the CDR3 DNA reads TGTGCAAGTCGCCTAACAGGGGAGGAGGGGGCGTTGACACCCCTCCACTTT. V usage is TRBV12-2 and J usage is TRBJ1-6; the D call TRBD1 from the table was never checked on the DNA. TRBV12-2 is described as a pseudogene. The CDR3 is 17 residues long.

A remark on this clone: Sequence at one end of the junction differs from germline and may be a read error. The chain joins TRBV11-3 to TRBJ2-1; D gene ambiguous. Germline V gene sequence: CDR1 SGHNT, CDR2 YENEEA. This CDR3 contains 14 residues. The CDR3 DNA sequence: TGTGCCAGCAGCCTAGAGTACCCTTACAATGAGCAGTTCTTC. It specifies CASSLEYPYNEQFF.

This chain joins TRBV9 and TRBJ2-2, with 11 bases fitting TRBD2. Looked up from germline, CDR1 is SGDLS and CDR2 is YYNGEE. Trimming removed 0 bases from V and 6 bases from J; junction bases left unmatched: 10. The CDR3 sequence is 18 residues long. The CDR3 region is CASSVGPSGRIGAGELFF. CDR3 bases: TGTGCCAGCAGCGTAGGGCCTAGCGGGAGGATAGGGGCCGGGGAGCTGTTTTTT.

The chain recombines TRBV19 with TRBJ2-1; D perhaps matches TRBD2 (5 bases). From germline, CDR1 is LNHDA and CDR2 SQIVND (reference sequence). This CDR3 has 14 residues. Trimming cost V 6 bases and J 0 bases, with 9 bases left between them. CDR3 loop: CASSRSGSYNEQFF. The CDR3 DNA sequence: TGTGCCAGTAGCCGGAGCGGCTCCTACAATGAGCAGTTCTTC.

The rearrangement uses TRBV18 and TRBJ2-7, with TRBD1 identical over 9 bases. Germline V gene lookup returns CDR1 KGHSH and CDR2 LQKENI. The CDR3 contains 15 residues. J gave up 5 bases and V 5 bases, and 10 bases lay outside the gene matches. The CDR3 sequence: CASSTPGQGYHEQYF. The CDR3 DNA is TGTGCCAGCTCAACTCCGGGACAGGGATACCACGAGCAGTACTTC.

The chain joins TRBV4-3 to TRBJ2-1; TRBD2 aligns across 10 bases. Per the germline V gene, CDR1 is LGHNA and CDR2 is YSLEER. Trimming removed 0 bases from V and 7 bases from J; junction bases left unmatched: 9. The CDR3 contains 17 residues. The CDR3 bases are TGCGCCAGCAGCCAAGATCTCCCTAGCGGGAGAAGGAATGAGCAGTTCTTC. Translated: CASSQDLPSGRRNEQFF.

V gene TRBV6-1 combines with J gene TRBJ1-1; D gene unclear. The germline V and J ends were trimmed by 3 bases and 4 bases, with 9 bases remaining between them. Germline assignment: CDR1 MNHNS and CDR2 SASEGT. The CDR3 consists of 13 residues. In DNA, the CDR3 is TGTGCCAGCAGTGACCAGACGAGCACTGAAGCTTTCTTT. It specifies CASSDQTSTEAFF.

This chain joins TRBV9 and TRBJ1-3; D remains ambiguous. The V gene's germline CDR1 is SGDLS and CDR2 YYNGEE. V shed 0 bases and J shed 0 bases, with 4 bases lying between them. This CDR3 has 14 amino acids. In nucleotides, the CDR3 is TGTGCCAGCAGCGTAGAGACCTCTGGAAACACCATATATTTT. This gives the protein CASSVETSGNTIYF.

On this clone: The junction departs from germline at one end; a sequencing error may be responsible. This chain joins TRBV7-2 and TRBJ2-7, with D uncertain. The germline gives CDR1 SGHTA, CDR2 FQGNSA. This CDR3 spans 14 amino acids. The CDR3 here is CASSLATRAVLSDF. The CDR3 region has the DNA TGTGCCAGCAGCTTAGCAACCCGGGCCGTACTCAGTGACTTC.

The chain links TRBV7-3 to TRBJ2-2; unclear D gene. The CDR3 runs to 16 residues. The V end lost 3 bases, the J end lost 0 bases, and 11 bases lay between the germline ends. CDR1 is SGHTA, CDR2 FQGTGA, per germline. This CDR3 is CASSFTGLANTGELFF. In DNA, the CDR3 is TGTGCCAGCAGCTTCACCGGGCTAGCGAACACCGGGGAGCTGTTTTTT.

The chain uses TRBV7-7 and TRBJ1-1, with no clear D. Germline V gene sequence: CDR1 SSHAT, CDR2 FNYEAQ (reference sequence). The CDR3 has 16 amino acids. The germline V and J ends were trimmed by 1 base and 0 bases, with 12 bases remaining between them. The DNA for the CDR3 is TGTGCCAGCAGCTTAGGAGTAGGGCGAATGAACACTGAAGCTTTCTTT. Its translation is CASSLGVGRMNTEAFF.

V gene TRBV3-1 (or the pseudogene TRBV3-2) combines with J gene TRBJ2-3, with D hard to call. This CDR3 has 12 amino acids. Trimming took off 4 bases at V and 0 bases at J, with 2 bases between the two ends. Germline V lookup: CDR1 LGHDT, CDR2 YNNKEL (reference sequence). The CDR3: CASSLSTDTQYF. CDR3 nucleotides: TGTGCCAGCAGCCTTAGCACAGATACGCAGTATTTT.

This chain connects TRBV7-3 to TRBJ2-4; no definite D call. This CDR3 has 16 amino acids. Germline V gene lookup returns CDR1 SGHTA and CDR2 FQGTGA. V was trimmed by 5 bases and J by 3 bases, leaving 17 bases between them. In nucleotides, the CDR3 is TGTGCCAGCAGCCCAAACGGCTGGGATGGCAAAAACATTCAGTACTTC. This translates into CASSPNGWDGKNIQYF.

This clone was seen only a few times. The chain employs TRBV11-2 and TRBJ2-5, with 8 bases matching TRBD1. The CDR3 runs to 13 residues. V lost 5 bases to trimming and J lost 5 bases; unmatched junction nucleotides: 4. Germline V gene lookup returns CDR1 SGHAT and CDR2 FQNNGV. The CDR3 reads CASSLYRGETQYF. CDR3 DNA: TGTGCCAGCAGCCTTTACAGGGGGGAGACCCAGTACTTC.

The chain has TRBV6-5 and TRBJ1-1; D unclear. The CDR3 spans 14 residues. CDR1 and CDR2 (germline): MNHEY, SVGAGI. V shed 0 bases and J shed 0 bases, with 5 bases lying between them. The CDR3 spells CASSYSTVNTEAFF. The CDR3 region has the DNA TGTGCCAGCAGTTACTCCACAGTGAACACTGAAGCTTTCTTT.

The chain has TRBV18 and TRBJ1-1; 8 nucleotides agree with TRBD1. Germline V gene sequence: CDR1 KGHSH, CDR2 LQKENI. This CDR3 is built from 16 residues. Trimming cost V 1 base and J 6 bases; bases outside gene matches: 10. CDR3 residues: CASSPRSDRERSEAFF. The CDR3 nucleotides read TGTGCCAGCTCACCACGATCGGACAGGGAGCGGTCTGAAGCTTTCTTT.

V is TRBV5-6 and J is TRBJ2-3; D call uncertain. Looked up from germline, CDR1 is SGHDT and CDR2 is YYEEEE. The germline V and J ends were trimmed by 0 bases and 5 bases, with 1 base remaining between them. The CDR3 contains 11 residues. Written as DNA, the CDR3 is TGTGCCAGCAGCTTGGAAGATACGCAGTATTTT. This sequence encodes CASSLEDTQYF.

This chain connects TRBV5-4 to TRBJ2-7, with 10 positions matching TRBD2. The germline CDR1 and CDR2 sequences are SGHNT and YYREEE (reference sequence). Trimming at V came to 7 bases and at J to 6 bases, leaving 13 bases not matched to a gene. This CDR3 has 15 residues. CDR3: CASRVAGGRGSEQYF. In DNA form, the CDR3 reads TGTGCCAGCCGGGTAGCGGGAGGCCGGGGGTCCGAGCAGTACTTC.

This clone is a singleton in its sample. The CDR3 DNA follows: TGTGCCAGCAGGGCGCAGGAGACCCAGTACTTC. Protein: CASRAQETQYF. The chain uses TRBV12-3 or TRBV12-4 and TRBJ2-5; no firm D call. The germline V and J ends were trimmed by 6 bases and 5 bases, with 7 bases remaining between them. The CDR3 length is 11 residues.

CDR3 bases: TGTGCCAGCTCACAAGAGGGACAGTTCACTTATAATTCACCCCTCCACTTT. Its translation is CASSQEGQFTYNSPLHF. This sequence joins TRBV18 and TRBJ1-6; 7 bases fit TRBD1. Germline trimming cut 4 bases from V and 4 bases from J; bases unmatched to any gene: 10. The CDR3 extends over 17 amino acids. CDR1 is KGHSH and CDR2 is LQKENI in the germline V gene.

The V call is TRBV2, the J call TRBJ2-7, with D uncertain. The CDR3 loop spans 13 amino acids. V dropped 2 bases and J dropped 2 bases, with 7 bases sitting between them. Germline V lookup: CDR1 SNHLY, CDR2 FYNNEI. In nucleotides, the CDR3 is TGTGCCAGCAGTGAAAGAAGGACCTACGAGCAGTACTTC. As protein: CASSERRTYEQYF.

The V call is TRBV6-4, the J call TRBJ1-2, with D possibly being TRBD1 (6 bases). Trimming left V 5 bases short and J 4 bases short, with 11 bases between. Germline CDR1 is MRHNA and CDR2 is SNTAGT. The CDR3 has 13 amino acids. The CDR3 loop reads CASSQQGGYGYTF. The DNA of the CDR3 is TGTGCCAGCAGTCAACAGGGAGGCTATGGCTACACCTTC.

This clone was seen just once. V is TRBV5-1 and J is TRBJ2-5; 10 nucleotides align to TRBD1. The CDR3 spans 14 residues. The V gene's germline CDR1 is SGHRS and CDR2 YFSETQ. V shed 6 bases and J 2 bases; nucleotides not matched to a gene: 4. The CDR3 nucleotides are TGCGCCAGCACCAGACAGGGGGCTCAAGAGACCCAGTACTTC. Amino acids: CASTRQGAQETQYF.